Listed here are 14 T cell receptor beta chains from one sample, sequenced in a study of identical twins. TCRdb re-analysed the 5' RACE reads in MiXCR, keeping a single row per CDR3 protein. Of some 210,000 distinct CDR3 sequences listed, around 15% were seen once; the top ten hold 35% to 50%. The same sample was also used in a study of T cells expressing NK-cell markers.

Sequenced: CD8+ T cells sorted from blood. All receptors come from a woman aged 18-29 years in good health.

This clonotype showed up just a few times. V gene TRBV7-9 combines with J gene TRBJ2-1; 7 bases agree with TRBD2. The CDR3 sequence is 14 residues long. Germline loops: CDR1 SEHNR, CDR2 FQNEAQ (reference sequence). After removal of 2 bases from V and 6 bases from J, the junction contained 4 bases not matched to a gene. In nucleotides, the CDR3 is TGTGCCAGCAGCTTAACCCTAGCGGCCAATGAGCAGTTCTTC. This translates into CASSLTLAANEQFF.

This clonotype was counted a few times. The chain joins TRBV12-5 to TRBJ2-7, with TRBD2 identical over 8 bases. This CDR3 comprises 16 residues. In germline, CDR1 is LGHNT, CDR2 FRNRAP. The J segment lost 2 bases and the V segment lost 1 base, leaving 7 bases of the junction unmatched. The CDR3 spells CASGLALAANTYEQYF. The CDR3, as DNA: TGTGCTAGTGGTTTGGCACTAGCGGCTAACACCTACGAGCAGTACTTC.

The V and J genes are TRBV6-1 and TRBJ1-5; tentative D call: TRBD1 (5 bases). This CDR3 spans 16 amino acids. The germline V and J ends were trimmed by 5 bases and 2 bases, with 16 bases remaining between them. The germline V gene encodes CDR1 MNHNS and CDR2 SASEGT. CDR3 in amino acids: CASSLSMRGGNQPQHF. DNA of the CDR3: TGTGCCAGCAGTCTATCCATGAGGGGAGGCAATCAGCCCCAGCATTTT.

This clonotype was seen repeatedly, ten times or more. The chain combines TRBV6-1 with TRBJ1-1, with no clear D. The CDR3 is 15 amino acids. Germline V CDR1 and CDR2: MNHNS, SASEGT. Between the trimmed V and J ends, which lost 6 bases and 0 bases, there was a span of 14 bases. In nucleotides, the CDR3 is TGTGCCAGCAGACTACTACGGACGGTGAACACTGAAGCTTTCTTT. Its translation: CASRLLRTVNTEAFF.

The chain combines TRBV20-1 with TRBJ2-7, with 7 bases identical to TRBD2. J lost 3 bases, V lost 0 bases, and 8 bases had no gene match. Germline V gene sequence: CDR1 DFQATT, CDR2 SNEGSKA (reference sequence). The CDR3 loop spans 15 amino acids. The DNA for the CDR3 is TGCAGTGCTAGAGATTCCAGCGGGGCAAGCTACGAGCAGTACTTC. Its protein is CSARDSSGASYEQYF.

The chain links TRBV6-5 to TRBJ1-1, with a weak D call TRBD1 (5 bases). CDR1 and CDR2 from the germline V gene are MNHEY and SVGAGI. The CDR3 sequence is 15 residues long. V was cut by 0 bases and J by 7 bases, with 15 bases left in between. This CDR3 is CASSYSFRVRLEAFF. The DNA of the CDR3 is TGTGCCAGCAGTTACTCTTTCAGGGTCAGACTTGAAGCTTTCTTT.

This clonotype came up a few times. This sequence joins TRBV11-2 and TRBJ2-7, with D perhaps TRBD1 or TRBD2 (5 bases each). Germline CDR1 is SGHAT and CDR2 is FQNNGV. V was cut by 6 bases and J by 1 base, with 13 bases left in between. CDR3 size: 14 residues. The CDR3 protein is CASSRGGSSYEQYF. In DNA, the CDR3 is TGTGCCAGCAGTCGGGGCGGATCATCCTACGAGCAGTACTTC.

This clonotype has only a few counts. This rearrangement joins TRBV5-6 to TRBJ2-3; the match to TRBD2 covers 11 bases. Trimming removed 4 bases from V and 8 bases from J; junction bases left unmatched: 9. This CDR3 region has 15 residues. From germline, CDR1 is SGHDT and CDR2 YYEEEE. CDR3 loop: CASSGLAGASGTQYF. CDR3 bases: TGTGCCAGCAGCGGACTAGCGGGCGCGAGTGGTACGCAGTATTTT. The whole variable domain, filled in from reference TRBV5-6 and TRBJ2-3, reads DAGVTQSPTHLIKTRGQQVTLRCSPKSGHDTVSWYQQALGQGPQFIFQYYEEEERQRGNFPDRFSGHQFPNYSSELNVNALLLGDSALYLCASSGLAGASGTQYFGPGTRLTVL.

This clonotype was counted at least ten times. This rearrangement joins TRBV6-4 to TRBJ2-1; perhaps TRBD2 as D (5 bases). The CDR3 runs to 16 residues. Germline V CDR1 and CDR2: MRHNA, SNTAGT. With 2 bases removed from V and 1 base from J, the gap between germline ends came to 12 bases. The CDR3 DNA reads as TGTGCCAGCAGTGACATACTAGTAGGGTCCTACAATGAGCAGTTCTTC. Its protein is CASSDILVGSYNEQFF.

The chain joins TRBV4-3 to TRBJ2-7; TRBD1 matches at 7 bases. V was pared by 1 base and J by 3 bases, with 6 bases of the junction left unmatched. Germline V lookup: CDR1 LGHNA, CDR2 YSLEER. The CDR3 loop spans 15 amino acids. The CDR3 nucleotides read TGCGCCAGCAGCCAAGGGGTGACAGGGATCTACGAGCAGTACTTC. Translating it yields CASSQGVTGIYEQYF.

In DNA, the CDR3 is TGTGCCAGCAGCCTGACAGGGGTGAGGAATGAGCAGTTCTTC. Its translation is CASSLTGVRNEQFF. This sequence joins TRBV25-1 and TRBJ2-1, with 8 positions matching TRBD1. The germline V gene encodes CDR1 MGHDK and CDR2 SYGVNS. The CDR3 consists of 14 residues. V trimming: 6 bases; J trimming: 7 bases; junction bases outside the gene matches: 8.

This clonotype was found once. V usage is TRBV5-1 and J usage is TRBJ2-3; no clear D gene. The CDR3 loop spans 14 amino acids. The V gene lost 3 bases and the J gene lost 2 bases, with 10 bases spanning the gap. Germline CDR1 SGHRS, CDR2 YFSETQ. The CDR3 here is CASSWRTDTDTQYF. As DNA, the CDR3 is TGCGCCAGCAGCTGGAGAACTGACACAGATACGCAGTATTTT.

In DNA form, the CDR3 reads TGTGCCAGCAGTCGACAAGACACAGATACGCAGTATTTT. It encodes CASSRQDTDTQYF. The V gene is TRBV7-9, the J gene TRBJ2-3, with D unclear. Trimming stripped 6 bases from V and 2 bases from J, with 9 bases between. This CDR3 is 13 amino acids long. The germline V gene has CDR1 SEHNR and CDR2 FQNEAQ (reference sequence).

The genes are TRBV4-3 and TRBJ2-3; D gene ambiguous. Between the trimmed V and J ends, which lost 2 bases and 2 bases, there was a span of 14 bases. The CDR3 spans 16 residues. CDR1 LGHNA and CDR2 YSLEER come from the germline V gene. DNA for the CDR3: TGCGCCAGCAGCCAACGGAAATACCGGAACACAGATACGCAGTATTTT. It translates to CASSQRKYRNTDTQYF.